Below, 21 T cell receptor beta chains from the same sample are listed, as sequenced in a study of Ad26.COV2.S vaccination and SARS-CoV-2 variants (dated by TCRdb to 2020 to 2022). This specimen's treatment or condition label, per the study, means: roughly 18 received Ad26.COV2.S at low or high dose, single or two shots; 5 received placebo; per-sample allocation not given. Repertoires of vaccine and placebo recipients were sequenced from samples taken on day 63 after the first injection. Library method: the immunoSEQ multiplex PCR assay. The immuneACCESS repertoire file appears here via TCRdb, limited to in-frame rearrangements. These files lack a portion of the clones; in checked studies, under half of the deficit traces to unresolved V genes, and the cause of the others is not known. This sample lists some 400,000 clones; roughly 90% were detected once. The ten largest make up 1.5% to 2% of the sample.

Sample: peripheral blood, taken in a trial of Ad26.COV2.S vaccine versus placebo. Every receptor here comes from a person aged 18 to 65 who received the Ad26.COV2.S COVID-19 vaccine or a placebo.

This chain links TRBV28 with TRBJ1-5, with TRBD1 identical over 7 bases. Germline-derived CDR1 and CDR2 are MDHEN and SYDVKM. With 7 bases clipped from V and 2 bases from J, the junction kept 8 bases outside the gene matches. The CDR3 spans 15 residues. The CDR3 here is CASTLNRGGNQPQHF. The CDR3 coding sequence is TGTGCCAGCACTCTTAACAGGGGCGGCAATCAGCCCCAGCATTTT.

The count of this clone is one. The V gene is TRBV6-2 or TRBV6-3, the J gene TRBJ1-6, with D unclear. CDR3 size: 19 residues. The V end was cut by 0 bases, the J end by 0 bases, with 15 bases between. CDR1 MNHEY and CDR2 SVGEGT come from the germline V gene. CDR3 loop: CASSYSNPGRSSYNSPLHF. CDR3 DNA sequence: TGTGCCAGCAGTTACTCGAATCCTGGACGGAGCTCCTATAATTCACCCCTCCACTTT.

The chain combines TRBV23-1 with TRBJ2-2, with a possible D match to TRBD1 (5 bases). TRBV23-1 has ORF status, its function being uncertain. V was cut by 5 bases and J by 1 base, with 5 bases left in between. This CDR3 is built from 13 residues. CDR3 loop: CASSRGNTGELFF. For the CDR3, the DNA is TGCGCCAGCAGTAGGGGGAACACCGGGGAGCTGTTTTTT.

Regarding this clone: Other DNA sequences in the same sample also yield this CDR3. The CDR3 spells CASSLSNYGYTF. The CDR3 nucleotides are TGTGCCAGCAGTTTATCTAACTATGGCTACACCTTC. V is TRBV28 and J is TRBJ1-2; D remains unclear. Germline CDR1 MDHEN, CDR2 SYDVKM. Trimming removed 1 base at V and 0 bases at J, with 0 bases between. The CDR3 consists of 12 residues.

CDR3 amino acids: CASSLRLASGIGVETQYF. The CDR3 nucleotides read TGTGCCAGCAGCCTGAGGTTAGCTAGCGGGATAGGCGTGGAGACCCAGTACTTC. The chain joins TRBV7-6 to TRBJ2-5, with 9 bases that match TRBD2. Germline CDR1 and CDR2: SGHVS and FNYEAQ. The CDR3 has 18 residues. The trim removed 5 bases at V and 5 bases at J, leaving 18 bases unmatched.

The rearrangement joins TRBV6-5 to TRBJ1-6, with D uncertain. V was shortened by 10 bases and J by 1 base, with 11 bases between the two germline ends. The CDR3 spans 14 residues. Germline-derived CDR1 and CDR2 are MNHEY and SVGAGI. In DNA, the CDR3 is TGTGCCATCGGACGTCGGTCCTATAATTCACCCCTCCACTTT. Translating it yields CAIGRRSYNSPLHF.

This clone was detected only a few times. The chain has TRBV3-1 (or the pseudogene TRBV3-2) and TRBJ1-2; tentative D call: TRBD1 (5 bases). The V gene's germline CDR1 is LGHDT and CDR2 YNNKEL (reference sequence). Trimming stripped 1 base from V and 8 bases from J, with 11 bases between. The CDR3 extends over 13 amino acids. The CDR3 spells CASSQGGRGGYTF. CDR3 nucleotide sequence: TGTGCCAGCAGCCAAGGTGGTAGGGGCGGCTACACCTTC.

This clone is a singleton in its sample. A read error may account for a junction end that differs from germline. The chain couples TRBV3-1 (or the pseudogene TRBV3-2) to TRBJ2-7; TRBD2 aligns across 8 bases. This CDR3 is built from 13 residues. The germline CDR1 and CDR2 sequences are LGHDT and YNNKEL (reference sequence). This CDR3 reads CASSQDRGTRPRF. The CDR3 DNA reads TGTGCCAGCAGCCAAGATAGAGGGACTAGGCCTCGCTTC.

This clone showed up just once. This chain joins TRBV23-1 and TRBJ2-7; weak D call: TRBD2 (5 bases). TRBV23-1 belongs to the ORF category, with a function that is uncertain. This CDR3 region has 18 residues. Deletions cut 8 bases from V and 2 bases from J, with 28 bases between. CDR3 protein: CASGSPRPIGESTYEQYF. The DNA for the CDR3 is TGCGCCAGCGGGTCCCCTCGTCCGATCGGGGAGAGCACCTACGAGCAGTACTTC.

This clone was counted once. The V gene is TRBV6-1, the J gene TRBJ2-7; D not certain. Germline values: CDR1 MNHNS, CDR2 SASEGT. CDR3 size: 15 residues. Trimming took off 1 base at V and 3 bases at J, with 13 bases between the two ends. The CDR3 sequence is CASSEGSDSSYEQYF. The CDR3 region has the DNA TGTGCCAGCAGTGAAGGAAGTGACTCAAGCTACGAGCAGTACTTC.

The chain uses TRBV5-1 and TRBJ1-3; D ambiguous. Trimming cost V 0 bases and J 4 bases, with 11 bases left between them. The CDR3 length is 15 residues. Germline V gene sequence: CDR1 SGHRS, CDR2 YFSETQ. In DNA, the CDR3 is TGCGCCAGCAGCTTGGCCCGGGCTGGAGGAAACACCATATATTTT. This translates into CASSLARAGGNTIYF.

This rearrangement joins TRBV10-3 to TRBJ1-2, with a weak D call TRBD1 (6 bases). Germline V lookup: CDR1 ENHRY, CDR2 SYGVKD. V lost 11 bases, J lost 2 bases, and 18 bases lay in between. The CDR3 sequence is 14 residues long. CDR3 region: CASIRDTNNYGYTF. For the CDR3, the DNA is TGTGCCTCGATCCGGGACACCAACAACTATGGCTACACCTTC.

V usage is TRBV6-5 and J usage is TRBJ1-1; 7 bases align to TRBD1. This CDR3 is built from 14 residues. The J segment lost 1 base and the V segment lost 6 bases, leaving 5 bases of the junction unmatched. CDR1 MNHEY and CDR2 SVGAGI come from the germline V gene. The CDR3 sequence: CASRPYRGNTEAFF. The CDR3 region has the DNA TGTGCCAGCAGACCATACAGGGGGAACACTGAAGCTTTCTTT.

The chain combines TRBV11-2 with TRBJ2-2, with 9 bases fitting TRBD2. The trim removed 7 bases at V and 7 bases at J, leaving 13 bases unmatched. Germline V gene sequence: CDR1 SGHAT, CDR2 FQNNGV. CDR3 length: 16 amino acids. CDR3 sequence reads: CASTQGGGRALGELFF. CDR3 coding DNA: TGTGCCAGCACCCAGGGTGGCGGGAGGGCCCTCGGGGAGCTGTTTTTT. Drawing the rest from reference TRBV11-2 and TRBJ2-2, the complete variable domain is EAGVAQSPRYKIIEKRQSVAFWCNPISGHATLYWYQQILGQGPKLLIQFQNNGVVDDSQLPKDRFSAERLKGVDSTLKIQPAKLEDSAVYLCASTQGGGRALGELFFGEGSRLTVL.

The CDR3 is CASRKGRGIQYF. As DNA, the CDR3 is TGTGCCAGCCGCAAAGGACGAGGCATTCAGTACTTC. V is TRBV28 and J is TRBJ2-4; D not certain. The CDR3 spans 12 residues. Germline assignment: CDR1 MDHEN and CDR2 SYDVKM. Between the trimmed V and J ends, which lost 8 bases and 9 bases, there was a span of 14 bases.

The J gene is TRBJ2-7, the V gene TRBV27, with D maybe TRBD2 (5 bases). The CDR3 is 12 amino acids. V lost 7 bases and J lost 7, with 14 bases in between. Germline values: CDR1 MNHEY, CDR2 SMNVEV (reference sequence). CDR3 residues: CASNSVGGEQYF. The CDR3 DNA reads TGTGCCAGCAATTCGGTGGGCGGGGAGCAGTACTTC.

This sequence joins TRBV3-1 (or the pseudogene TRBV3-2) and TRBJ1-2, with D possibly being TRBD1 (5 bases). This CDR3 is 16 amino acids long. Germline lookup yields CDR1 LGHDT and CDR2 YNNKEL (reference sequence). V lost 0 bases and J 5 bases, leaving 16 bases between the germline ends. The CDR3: CASSQEGLGRKYGYTF. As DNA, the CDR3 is TGTGCCAGCAGCCAAGAGGGGCTTGGGCGGAAATATGGCTACACCTTC.

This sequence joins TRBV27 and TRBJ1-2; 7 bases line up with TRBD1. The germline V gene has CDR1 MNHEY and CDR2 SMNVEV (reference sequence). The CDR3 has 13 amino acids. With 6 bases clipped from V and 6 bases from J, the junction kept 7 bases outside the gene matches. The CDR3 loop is CASSRRQGDGYTF. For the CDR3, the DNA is TGTGCCAGCAGCCGACGACAGGGCGATGGCTACACCTTC.

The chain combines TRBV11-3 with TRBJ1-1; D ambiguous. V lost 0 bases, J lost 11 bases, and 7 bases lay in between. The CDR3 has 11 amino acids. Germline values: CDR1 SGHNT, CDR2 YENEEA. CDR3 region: CASSLEGRAFF. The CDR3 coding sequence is TGTGCCAGCAGCTTAGAAGGTAGGGCTTTCTTT.

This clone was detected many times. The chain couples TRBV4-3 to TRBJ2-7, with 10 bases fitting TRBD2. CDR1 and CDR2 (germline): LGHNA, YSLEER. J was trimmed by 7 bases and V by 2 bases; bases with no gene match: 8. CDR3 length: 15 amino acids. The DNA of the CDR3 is TGCGCCAGCAGCCAACTAGCGGGAGCCCTGAGGGAGCAGTACTTC. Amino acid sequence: CASSQLAGALREQYF.

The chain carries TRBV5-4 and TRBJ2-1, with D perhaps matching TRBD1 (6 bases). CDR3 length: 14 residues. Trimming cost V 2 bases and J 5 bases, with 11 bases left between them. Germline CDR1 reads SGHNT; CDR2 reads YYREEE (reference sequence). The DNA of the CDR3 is TGTGCCAGCAGCTTTCCGGGACAAAACAATGAGCAGTTCTTC. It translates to CASSFPGQNNEQFF.